This T cell receptor (beta chain) is from a study of T cell repertoires in cytomegalovirus infection. In its sample, this clonotype was seen a few times. The antigen is undetermined. TCRdb recomputed calls from the reads with MiXCR, one row per CDR3 protein. Counted here are some 150,000 distinct CDR3 sequences, about a quarter occurring once; the ten biggest clones make up approximately 9.9%. Looked up from germline, CDR1 is SNHLY and CDR2 is FYNNEI. This CDR3 comprises 15 residues. Deletions cut 7 bases from V and 0 bases from J, with 13 bases between. Study results and limitations: Public TCR beta family frequency separated CMV-and-HLA carriers, including in an independent cohort. Clonotypes of TCR beta that were HLA-C-restricted and CMV-specific dominated the ex vivo response.

This clonotype was obtained from a human donor in good health (CMV status not recorded). Some clones in this sample may be carry-over from other donors' samples. V and J are TRBV2 and TRBJ2-1; D perhaps matches TRBD2 (5 bases). Sequenced material: PBMCs. CDR3 amino acids: CASKESGSSYNEQFF. Written as DNA, the CDR3 is TGTGCCAGCAAAGAAAGCGGTAGCTCCTACAATGAGCAGTTCTTC.